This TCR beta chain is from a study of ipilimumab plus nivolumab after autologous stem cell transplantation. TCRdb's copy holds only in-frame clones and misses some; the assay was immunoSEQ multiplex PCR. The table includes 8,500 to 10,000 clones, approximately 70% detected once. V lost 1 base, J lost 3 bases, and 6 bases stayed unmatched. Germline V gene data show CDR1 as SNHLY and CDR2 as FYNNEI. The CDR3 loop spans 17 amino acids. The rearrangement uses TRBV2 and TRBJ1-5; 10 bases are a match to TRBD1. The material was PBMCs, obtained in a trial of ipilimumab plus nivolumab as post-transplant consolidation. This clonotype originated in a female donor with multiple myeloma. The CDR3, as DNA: TGTGCCAGCAGTGAAGGGTTGGGACAGGGGTCCAATCAGCCCCAGCATTTT. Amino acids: CASSEGLGQGSNQPQHF.